The 14 T cell receptor beta chains listed next were all sequenced from one sample in a study of vaccination effects on CD4 cells after COVID-19. The protocol was immunoSEQ multiplex PCR, while the TCRdb copy is restricted to in-frame clones and leaves out a portion. In the table there are 32,000 or so clones, 65% to 70% of which are singletons. Culturing for around ten days preceded CD4+ T cell isolation. Their antigens are not known. This specimen consisted of CD4+ T cells from PBMCs cultured without peptide, obtained before COVID-19 vaccination. Receptors were obtained from a human donor who received a COVID-19 vaccine.

This clone was seen once. This chain connects TRBV10-2 to TRBJ1-5; 10 nucleotides match TRBD1. Losses at the gene ends were 4 bases for V and 4 bases for J; bases not matched to a gene: 1. This CDR3 has 14 residues. The germline V gene has CDR1 WSHSY and CDR2 SAAADI. In DNA form, the CDR3 reads TGCGCCAGCAGTGGGACAGGGGGGAATCAGCCCCAGCATTTT. It translates to CASSGTGGNQPQHF.

This clone was counted between two and nine times. The rearrangement uses TRBV3-1 (or the pseudogene TRBV3-2) and TRBJ1-2, with D uncertain. This CDR3 is built from 12 residues. Trimming took 0 bases from V and 7 from J, leaving 6 bases between them. Germline V gene data show CDR1 as LGHDT and CDR2 as YNNKEL (reference sequence). In DNA form, the CDR3 reads TGTGCCAGCAGCCAAGAAGGGCGTGGCTACACCTTC. Translation gives CASSQEGRGYTF.

The chain recombines TRBV3-1 (or the pseudogene TRBV3-2) with TRBJ2-5; D is perhaps TRBD2 (6 bases). The CDR3 length is 13 residues. Per the germline V gene, CDR1 is LGHDT and CDR2 is YNNKEL (reference sequence). The V end lost 6 bases, the J end lost 4 bases, and 12 bases lay between the germline ends. The CDR3 sequence: CASRTSSVETQYF. For the CDR3, the DNA is TGTGCCAGCAGGACTAGTTCCGTAGAGACCCAGTACTTC.

V and J are TRBV6-4 and TRBJ2-6; a weak D match, TRBD2 (5 bases). The CDR3 covers 14 residues. CDR1 and CDR2 from the germline V gene are MRHNA and SNTAGT. The V and J ends lost 6 bases and 0 bases respectively, with 6 bases between them. The CDR3 reads CASSRDSGANVLTF. In DNA form, the CDR3 reads TGTGCCAGCAGCCGGGACTCTGGGGCCAACGTCCTGACTTTC.

The rearrangement links TRBV6-4 to TRBJ1-2, with D possibly TRBD1 on 5 matching bases. This CDR3 region has 13 residues. Germline CDR1 is MRHNA and CDR2 is SNTAGT. Trimming left V 5 bases short and J 2 bases short, with 9 bases between. CDR3 protein: CASSPGRNYGYTF. Here the CDR3 DNA reads TGTGCCAGCAGTCCGGGACGGAACTATGGCTACACCTTC.

This clone was counted a single time. V and J are TRBV27 and TRBJ1-2; 7 positions match TRBD1. V was clipped by 4 bases and J by 8 bases; unmatched bases: 10. CDR3 length: 14 amino acids. In germline, CDR1 is MNHEY, CDR2 SMNVEV (reference sequence). The CDR3 coding sequence is TGTGCCAGCAGTTCCCGGACAGGCTTCCGCGGCTACACCTTC. Residues: CASSSRTGFRGYTF.

The CDR3 region has the DNA TGTGCCAGCAGCAGGTTAACAGGGGAGGAGACCCAGTACTTC. It yields the protein CASSRLTGEETQYF. The gene calls are TRBV27 and TRBJ2-5; 7 bases match TRBD1. CDR3 length: 14 residues. V lost 6 bases and J lost 5; bases outside the gene matches: 9. Germline V gene lookup returns CDR1 MNHEY and CDR2 SMNVEV (reference sequence).

This clone was counted between two and nine times. This chain uses TRBV5-4 with TRBJ2-7; a possible D gene is TRBD1 (6 bases). CDR1 is SGHNT and CDR2 is YYREEE in the germline V gene (reference sequence). The ends were cut back, 0 bases at V and 0 bases at J, with 13 bases in the middle. The CDR3 length is 16 residues. In nucleotides, the CDR3 is TGTGCCAGCAGCTTGGTTCCGGGACACAGCTCCTACGAGCAGTACTTC. It encodes CASSLVPGHSSYEQYF.

The genes are TRBV6-5 and TRBJ2-7; D may match TRBD1 or TRBD2 (5 bases each). V was pared by 6 bases and J by 5 bases, with 17 bases between. The CDR3 runs 14 residues. CDR1 is MNHEY, CDR2 SVGAGI, per germline. The CDR3 sequence: CASRAFGTSNEQYF. The DNA for the CDR3 is TGTGCCAGCAGAGCCTTTGGGACCTCAAACGAGCAGTACTTC.

The chain employs TRBV6-4 and TRBJ1-6; TRBD1 aligns across 9 bases. J was trimmed by 7 bases and V by 8 bases; bases with no gene match: 3. Germline V gene data show CDR1 as MRHNA and CDR2 as SNTAGT. CDR3 length equals 13 residues. The CDR3 loop reads CASRDRANSPLHF. DNA for the CDR3: TGTGCCAGCCGGGACAGGGCGAATTCACCCCTCCACTTT.

V is TRBV7-9 and J is TRBJ2-3; D may correspond to TRBD1 or TRBD2 (6 bases each). The CDR3 runs to 16 residues. CDR1 and CDR2 (germline): SEHNR, FQNEAQ (reference sequence). Deletions cut 5 bases from V and 0 bases from J, with 15 bases between. As DNA, the CDR3 is TGTGCCAGCAGCCCGGGGGCAGCGACTAGCACAGATACGCAGTATTTT. Its translation: CASSPGAATSTDTQYF.

The table lists this clone with a few counts. The V gene is TRBV10-3, the J gene TRBJ1-1; weak D call: TRBD1 (5 bases). This CDR3 has 15 amino acids. Trimming removed 0 bases at V and 1 base at J, with 9 bases between. CDR1 and CDR2 from the germline V gene are ENHRY and SYGVKD. CDR3 protein: CAISESKGTNTEAFF. Here the CDR3 DNA reads TGTGCCATCAGTGAGTCAAAGGGGACGAACACTGAAGCTTTCTTT.

V usage is TRBV12-5 and J usage is TRBJ2-7; possible D gene TRBD2, 7 bases. V was pared by 0 bases and J by 6 bases, with 18 bases between. Per germline, CDR1 LGHNT and CDR2 FRNRAP. This CDR3 is built from 16 residues. CDR3 DNA sequence: TGTGCTAGTGGTTTGGTAGTTCGGGGAGGGGGAACCGAGCAGTACTTC. Its protein product is CASGLVVRGGGTEQYF.

This chain uses TRBV4-1 with TRBJ1-4; the D gene is possibly TRBD1 (5 bases). Trimming removed 1 base from V and 6 bases from J, with 9 bases in between. Per germline, CDR1 MGHRA and CDR2 YSYEKL. The CDR3 sequence is 14 residues long. This CDR3 is CASSQVQVHEKLFF. The CDR3 DNA sequence: TGCGCCAGCAGCCAAGTACAGGTTCATGAAAAACTGTTTTTT.